Listed here are 5 T cell receptor beta chains from one sample, sequenced in a study of blood T cell repertoires in COVID-19. Sequencing used immunoSEQ multiplex PCR; TCRdb keeps in-frame clones, though not all of them. The sample holds hundreds of thousands of clones, roughly 80% seen once. Sequencing was carried out using peripheral blood. These receptors were obtained from a woman between 45 and 60 years old who had recovered from COVID-19.

J is TRBJ1-5 and V is TRBV28; maybe TRBD1 (5 bases). V lost 3 bases, J lost 1 base, and 19 bases lay in between. This CDR3 is 18 amino acids long. The V gene's germline CDR1 is MDHEN and CDR2 SYDVKM. The CDR3 here is CASSFPLDSFGSNQPQHF. The DNA for the CDR3 is TGTGCCAGCAGTTTCCCCCTTGACAGTTTTGGGAGCAATCAGCCCCAGCATTTT.

This clone was observed a few times. The rearrangement links TRBV9 to TRBJ1-4; 7 nucleotides line up with TRBD1. The CDR3 runs to 16 residues. V was clipped by 4 bases and J by 5 bases; unmatched bases: 11. The germline gives CDR1 SGDLS, CDR2 YYNGEE. The chain's CDR3 is CASSRNTGALNEKLFF. The CDR3 DNA is TGTGCCAGCAGCCGAAATACAGGGGCCCTCAATGAAAAACTGTTTTTT.

V usage is TRBV19 and J usage is TRBJ2-3, with TRBD1 as a possible D gene (5 bases). Trimming left V 3 bases short and J 0 bases short, with 13 bases between. This CDR3 region has 16 residues. Germline-derived CDR1 and CDR2 are LNHDA and SQIVND (reference sequence). The CDR3 reads CASSMGPVGSTDTQYF. The DNA for the CDR3 is TGTGCCAGTAGTATGGGGCCCGTCGGGAGCACAGATACGCAGTATTTT.

This chain links TRBV2 with TRBJ2-7; 10 bases fit TRBD1. The V and J ends lost 6 bases and 0 bases, in that order; junction bases with no gene match: 5. CDR1 and CDR2 (germline): SNHLY, FYNNEI. This CDR3 spans 15 amino acids. The CDR3 here is CASRMTGGASYEQYF. CDR3 nucleotide sequence: TGTGCCAGCAGGATGACAGGGGGCGCCTCCTACGAGCAGTACTTC.

The rearrangement uses TRBV4-3 and TRBJ2-2; 8 nucleotides match TRBD1. CDR1 and CDR2 (germline): LGHNA, YSLEER. This CDR3 has 17 residues. J was trimmed by 4 bases and V by 0 bases; bases with no gene match: 7. The CDR3, as DNA: TGCGCCAGCAGCCAAGATGACGGACAGGGTGGCACCGGGGAGCTGTTTTTT. Translated, it gives CASSQDDGQGGTGELFF.